The rows below give T cell receptor beta chains drawn from one sample of a study of monozygotic twins with inflammatory bowel disease. TCRdb reprocessed the 5' RACE reads, with one entry per CDR3 protein and no DNA. This sample's table has approximately 400,000 distinct CDR3 sequences. Source material: blood. Source of these receptors: a human donor with ulcerative colitis or Crohn's disease, or a healthy co-twin of an affected twin (not recorded which). Each CDR3 is given with its conserved first and last residue.

J gene	V gene	CDR3 protein
TRBJ2-7	TRBV7-9	CASSLARTSNEQYF
TRBJ1-2	TRBV6-1	CAVTGDYGYTF
TRBJ2-1	TRBV5-1	CASSFSGGLYNEQFF
TRBJ2-1	TRBV10-3	CAISGTSGIQEQFF
TRBJ1-2	TRBV12-3/TRBV12-4	CASSFALYGYTF
TRBJ1-1	TRBV19	CATKLQGTEAFF
TRBJ2-5	TRBV6-5	CASSYSRGVWETQYF
TRBJ1-6	TRBV6-4	CASRRDTGNASPLHF
TRBJ1-2	TRBV7-3	CASSLEWAVNYGYTF
TRBJ2-5	TRBV5-1	CASSLAYTQETQYF
TRBJ1-2	TRBV7-2	CASSLAIGGSYGYTF
TRBJ1-6	TRBV27	CASSEKAHGRSPLHF
TRBJ1-1	TRBV20-1	CSATRTGENTEAFF
TRBJ2-3	TRBV28	CASKAGGIYTQYF
TRBJ2-3	TRBV20-1	CSARPGRGLAIDTQYF
TRBJ2-7	TRBV27	CASGGRTLGEQYF
TRBJ1-5	TRBV20-1	CSAADGQSNQPQHF
TRBJ2-1	TRBV20-1	CSARVWGSPYNEQFF
TRBJ2-1	TRBV7-2	CASSSRAASGRSNEQFF
TRBJ2-2	TRBV7-3	CASSYLRGSGELFF
TRBJ1-6	TRBV6-5	CASSYLGQDNSPLHF
TRBJ2-2	TRBV5-1	CASSVQGAATGELFF
TRBJ1-2	TRBV6-1	CASSEVRAFRGYTF
TRBJ2-1	TRBV7-9	CASAADFYNEQFF
TRBJ2-3	TRBV12-3/TRBV12-4	CATLNGGVADTQYF
TRBJ2-2	TRBV11-2	CASSFPLAGELFF
TRBJ2-7	TRBV2	CASSEGPHGYEQYF
TRBJ2-1	TRBV7-2	CASSLGPSIDEQFF
TRBJ1-1	TRBV20-1	CSANGGSKAFF
TRBJ2-7	TRBV29-1	CSVTTDGPSSYEQYF
TRBJ1-6	TRBV5-1	CASSLDTTYNSPLHF
TRBJ1-1	TRBV29-1	CSVEGQANTEAFF
TRBJ1-2	TRBV12-3/TRBV12-4	CASSLVPGQANYGYTF
TRBJ1-2	TRBV20-1	CSALRGDYGYTF
TRBJ2-7	TRBV7-2	CASSLTRDNQQYF
TRBJ2-2	TRBV18	CASSPIRDTTGELFF
TRBJ1-5	TRBV4-2	CASSHQGESNQPQHF
TRBJ1-6	TRBV3-1	CASSQGQAIGSPLHF
TRBJ2-5	TRBV5-6	CASSLPGQGLETQYF
TRBJ2-2	TRBV24-1	CATSDPRPGELFF
TRBJ2-5	TRBV4-1	CASSQDNRAGSEKTQYF
TRBJ2-1	TRBV27	CAGSLRSGGYNEQFF
TRBJ1-1	TRBV12-3/TRBV12-4	CASSLERVPPTAFF
TRBJ2-3	TRBV29-1	CSVSSDGTDTQYF
TRBJ2-7	TRBV6-1	CASSKTGALREQYF
TRBJ2-2	TRBV12-3/TRBV12-4	CASSFGAGELFF
TRBJ2-7	TRBV5-1	CASSSGLDEQYF
TRBJ2-7	TRBV20-1	CSAPRRTGGYEQYF
TRBJ2-2	TRBV12-3/TRBV12-4	CASSPGNRELFF
TRBJ1-5	TRBV12-3/TRBV12-4	CASSRRLENQPQHF
TRBJ2-7	TRBV29-1	CSVVDRGTYEQYF
TRBJ1-1	TRBV4-1	CASSQELPGLMNTEAFF